Listed here are 5 T cell receptor beta chains from one sample, sequenced in a study of cytomegalovirus exposure and HLA in healthy donors. Amplification used 60 Vbeta primers and 13 Jbeta primers. Here immunoSEQ multiplex PCR was the method, and the copy in TCRdb shows in-frame clones only, minus some. The table has 110,000 to 150,000 clones, roughly 76% seen once; the top ten hold about 1.2%. Input material: PBMCs. Receptor source: a woman aged 40 to 49 in good health and CMV-seronegative.

The gene calls are TRBV6-1 and TRBJ1-1, with 7 bases identical to TRBD1. CDR3 length equals 14 residues. CDR1 is MNHNS, CDR2 SASEGT, per germline. After removal of 6 bases from V and 2 bases from J, the junction contained 6 bases not matched to a gene. The CDR3 region is CASRNKGANTEAFF. In DNA, the CDR3 is TGTGCCAGCAGGAACAAGGGGGCTAACACTGAAGCTTTCTTT.

The V call is TRBV4-3, the J call TRBJ1-2, with TRBD1 as a possible D gene (5 bases). Germline V gene data show CDR1 as LGHNA and CDR2 as YSLEER. V dropped 3 bases and J dropped 0 bases, with 11 bases sitting between them. This CDR3 has 15 residues. In DNA, the CDR3 is TGCGCCAGCAGCCAGGGGGGACTTACTAACTATGGCTACACCTTC. Protein product: CASSQGGLTNYGYTF.

This clone was counted a single time. The chain uses TRBV14 and TRBJ1-5; 8 bases fit TRBD1. Per the germline V gene, CDR1 is SGHDN and CDR2 is FVKESK. The CDR3 has 16 amino acids. V trimming: 0 bases; J trimming: 3 bases; junction bases outside the gene matches: 4. This CDR3 is CASSQEFRGHNQPQHF. The CDR3 nucleotides are TGTGCCAGCAGCCAAGAGTTCAGGGGGCACAATCAGCCCCAGCATTTT.

This clone came up a few times. The chain's CDR3 is CASSAGQGNQPQHF. The CDR3 DNA is TGTGCCAGCAGTGCGGGACAGGGGAATCAGCCCCAGCATTTT. The chain employs TRBV6-1 and TRBJ1-5; 10 nucleotides agree with TRBD1. Germline assignment: CDR1 MNHNS and CDR2 SASEGT. Trimming at V came to 4 bases and at J to 4 bases, leaving 1 base not matched to a gene. This CDR3 has 14 amino acids.

This clone was seen a single time. The DNA for the CDR3 is TGTGCCAGCAGCCCCCGGTTATCGAGAAACACCGGGGAGCTGTTTTTT. Its translation is CASSPRLSRNTGELFF. The V call is TRBV7-9, the J call TRBJ2-2, with D unresolved. CDR3 length equals 16 residues. Germline CDR1 SEHNR, CDR2 FQNEAQ (reference sequence). V was clipped by 5 bases and J by 2 bases, with 15 bases between them.